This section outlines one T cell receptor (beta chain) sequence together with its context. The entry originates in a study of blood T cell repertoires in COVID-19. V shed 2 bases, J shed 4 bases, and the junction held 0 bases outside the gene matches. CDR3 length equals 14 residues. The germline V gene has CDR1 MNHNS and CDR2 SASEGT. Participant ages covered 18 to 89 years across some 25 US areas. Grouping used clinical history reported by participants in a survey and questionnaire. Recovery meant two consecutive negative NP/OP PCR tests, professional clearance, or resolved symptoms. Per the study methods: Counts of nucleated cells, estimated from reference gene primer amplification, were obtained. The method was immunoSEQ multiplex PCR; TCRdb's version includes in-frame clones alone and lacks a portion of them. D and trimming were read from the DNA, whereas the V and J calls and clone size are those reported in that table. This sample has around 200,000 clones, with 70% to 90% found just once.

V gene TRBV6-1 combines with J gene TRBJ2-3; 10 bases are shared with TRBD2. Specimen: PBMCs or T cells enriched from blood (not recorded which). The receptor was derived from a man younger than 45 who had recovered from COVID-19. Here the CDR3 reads CASSELAGADTQYF. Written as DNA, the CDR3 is TGTGCCAGCAGTGAACTAGCGGGAGCAGATACGCAGTATTTT.